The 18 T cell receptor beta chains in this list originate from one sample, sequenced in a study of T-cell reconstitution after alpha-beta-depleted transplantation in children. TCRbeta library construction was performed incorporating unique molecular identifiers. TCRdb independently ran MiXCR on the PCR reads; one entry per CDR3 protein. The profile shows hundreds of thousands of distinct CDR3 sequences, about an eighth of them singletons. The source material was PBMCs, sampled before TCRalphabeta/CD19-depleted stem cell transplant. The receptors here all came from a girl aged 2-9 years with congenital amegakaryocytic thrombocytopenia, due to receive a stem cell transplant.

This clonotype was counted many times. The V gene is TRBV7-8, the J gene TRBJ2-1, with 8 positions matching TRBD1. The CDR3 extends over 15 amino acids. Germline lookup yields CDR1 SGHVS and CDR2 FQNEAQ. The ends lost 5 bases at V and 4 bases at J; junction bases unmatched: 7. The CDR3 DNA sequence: TGTGCCAGCAGCCCCCTCCGGGACAGGTACAATGAGCAGTTCTTC. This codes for CASSPLRDRYNEQFF. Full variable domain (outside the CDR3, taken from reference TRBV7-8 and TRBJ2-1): GAGVSQSPRYKVAKRGQDVALRCDPISGHVSLFWYQQALGQGPEFLTYFQNEAQLDKSGLPSDRFFAERPEGSVSTLKIQRTQQEDSAVYLCASSPLRDRYNEQFFGPGTRLTVL.

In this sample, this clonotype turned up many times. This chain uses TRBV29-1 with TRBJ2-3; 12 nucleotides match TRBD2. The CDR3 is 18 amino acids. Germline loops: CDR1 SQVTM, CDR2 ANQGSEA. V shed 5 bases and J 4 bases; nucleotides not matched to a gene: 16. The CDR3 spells CSVPISSGRAFTADTQYF. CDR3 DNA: TGCAGCGTTCCAATTTCTAGCGGGAGGGCCTTTACGGCAGATACGCAGTATTTT.

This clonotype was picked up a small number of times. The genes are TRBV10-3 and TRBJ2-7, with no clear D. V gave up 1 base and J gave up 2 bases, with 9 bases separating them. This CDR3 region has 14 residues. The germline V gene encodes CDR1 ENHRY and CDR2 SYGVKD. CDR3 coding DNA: TGTGCCATCAGTGAGTTTCCCTCCCCCTACGAGCAGTACTTC. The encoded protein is CAISEFPSPYEQYF.

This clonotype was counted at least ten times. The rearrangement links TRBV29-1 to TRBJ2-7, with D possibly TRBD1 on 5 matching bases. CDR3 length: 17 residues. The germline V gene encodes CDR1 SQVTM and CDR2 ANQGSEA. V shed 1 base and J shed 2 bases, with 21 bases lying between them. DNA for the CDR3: TGCAGCGTTGAAGCCTCTGCTTGGGAAGGGGAACCCTACGAGCAGTACTTC. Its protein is CSVEASAWEGEPYEQYF.

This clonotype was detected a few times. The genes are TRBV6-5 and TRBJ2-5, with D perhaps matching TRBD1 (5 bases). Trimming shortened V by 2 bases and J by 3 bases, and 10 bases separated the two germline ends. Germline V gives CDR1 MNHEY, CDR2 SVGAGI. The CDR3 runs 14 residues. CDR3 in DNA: TGTGCCAGCAGTTACGGGTGGGGCGAAGAGACCCAGTACTTC. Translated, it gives CASSYGWGEETQYF.

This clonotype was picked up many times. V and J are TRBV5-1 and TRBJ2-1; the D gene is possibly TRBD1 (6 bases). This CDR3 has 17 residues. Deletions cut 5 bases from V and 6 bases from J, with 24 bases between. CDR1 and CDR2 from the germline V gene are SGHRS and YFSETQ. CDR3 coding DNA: TGCGCCAGCAGAAATTCTCCTCAGGGGTGGTCGGGCAATGAGCAGTTCTTC. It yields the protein CASRNSPQGWSGNEQFF.

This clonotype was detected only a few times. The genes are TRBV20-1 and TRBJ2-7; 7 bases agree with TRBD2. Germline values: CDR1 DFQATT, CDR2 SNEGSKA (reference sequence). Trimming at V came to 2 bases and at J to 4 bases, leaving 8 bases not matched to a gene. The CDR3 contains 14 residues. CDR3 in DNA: TGCAGTGCTAGAAGGCTAGCGGACCTTTACGAGCAGTACTTC. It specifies CSARRLADLYEQYF.

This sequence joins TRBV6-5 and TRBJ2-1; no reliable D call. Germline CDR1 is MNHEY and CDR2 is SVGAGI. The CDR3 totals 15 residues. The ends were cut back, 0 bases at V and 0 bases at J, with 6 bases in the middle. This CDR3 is CASSYSIFSYNEQFF. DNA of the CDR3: TGTGCCAGCAGTTACTCCATCTTCTCCTACAATGAGCAGTTCTTC.

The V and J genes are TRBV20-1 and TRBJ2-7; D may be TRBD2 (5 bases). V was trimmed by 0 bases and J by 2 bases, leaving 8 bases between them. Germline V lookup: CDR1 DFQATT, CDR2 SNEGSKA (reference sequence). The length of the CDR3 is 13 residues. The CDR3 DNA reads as TGCAGTGCTAGAGATTCGGGGACCTACGAGCAGTACTTC. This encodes CSARDSGTYEQYF.

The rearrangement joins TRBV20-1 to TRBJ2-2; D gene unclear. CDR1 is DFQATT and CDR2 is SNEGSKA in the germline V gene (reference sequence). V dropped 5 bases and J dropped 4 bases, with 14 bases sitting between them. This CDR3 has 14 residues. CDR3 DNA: TGCAGTGCTCCTCTGATCGGCTCCACCGGGGAGCTGTTTTTT. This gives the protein CSAPLIGSTGELFF.

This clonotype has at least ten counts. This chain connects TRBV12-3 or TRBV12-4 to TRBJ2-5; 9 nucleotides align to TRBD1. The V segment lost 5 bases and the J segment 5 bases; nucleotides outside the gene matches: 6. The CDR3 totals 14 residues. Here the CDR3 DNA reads TGTGCCAGCAGTCACCAAGGACAGGGGGAGACCCAGTACTTC. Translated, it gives CASSHQGQGETQYF.

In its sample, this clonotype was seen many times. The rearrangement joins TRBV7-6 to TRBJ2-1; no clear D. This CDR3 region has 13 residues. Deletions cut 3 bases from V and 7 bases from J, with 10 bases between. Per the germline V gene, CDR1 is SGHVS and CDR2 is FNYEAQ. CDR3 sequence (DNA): TGTGCCAGCAGCTTTCTAGATGGAAATGAGCAGTTCTTC. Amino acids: CASSFLDGNEQFF.

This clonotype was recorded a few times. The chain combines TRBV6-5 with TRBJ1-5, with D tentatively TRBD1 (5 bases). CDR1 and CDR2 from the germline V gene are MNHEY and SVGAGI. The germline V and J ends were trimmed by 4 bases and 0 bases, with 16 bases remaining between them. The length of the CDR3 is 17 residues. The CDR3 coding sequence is TGTGCCAGCAGTTTCACGACAGAGAAGTATAGCAATCAGCCCCAGCATTTT. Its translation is CASSFTTEKYSNQPQHF.

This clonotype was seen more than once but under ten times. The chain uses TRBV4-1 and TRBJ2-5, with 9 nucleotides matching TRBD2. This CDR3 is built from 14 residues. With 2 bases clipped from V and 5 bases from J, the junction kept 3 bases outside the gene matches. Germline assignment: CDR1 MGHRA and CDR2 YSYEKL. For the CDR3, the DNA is TGCGCCAGCAGCCAAATAGCGGGAGTTGAGACCCAGTACTTC. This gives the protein CASSQIAGVETQYF.

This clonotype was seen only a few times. The CDR3 region has the DNA TGTGCCAGCAGCCAAGATACCACAAAAAAACTGTTTTTT. Translating it yields CASSQDTTKKLFF. This rearrangement joins TRBV3-1 to TRBJ1-4; D unclear. Germline CDR1 reads LGHDT; CDR2 reads YNNKEL (reference sequence). The V gene lost 0 bases and the J gene lost 9 bases, with 8 bases spanning the gap. The CDR3 contains 13 residues. The full variable domain, rest sourced from reference TRBV3-1 and TRBJ1-4, is DTAVSQTPKYLVTQMGNDKSIKCEQNLGHDTMYWYKQDSKKFLKIMFSYNNKELIINETVPNRFSPKSPDKAHLNLHINSLELGDSAVYFCASSQDTTKKLFFGSGTQLSVL.

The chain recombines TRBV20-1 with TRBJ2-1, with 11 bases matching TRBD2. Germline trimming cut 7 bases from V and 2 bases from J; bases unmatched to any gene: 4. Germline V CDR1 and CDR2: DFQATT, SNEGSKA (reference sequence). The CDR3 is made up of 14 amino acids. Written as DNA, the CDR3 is TGCAGTGGGGTTAGCGGGAGGGCCTACAATGAGCAGTTCTTC. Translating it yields CSGVSGRAYNEQFF.

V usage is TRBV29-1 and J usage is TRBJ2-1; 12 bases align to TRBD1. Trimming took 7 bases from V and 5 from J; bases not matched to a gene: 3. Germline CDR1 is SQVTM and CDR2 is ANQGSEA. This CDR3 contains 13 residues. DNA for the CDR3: TGCAGCGGGGGACAGGGGGCAAACAATGAGCAGTTCTTC. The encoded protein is CSGGQGANNEQFF.

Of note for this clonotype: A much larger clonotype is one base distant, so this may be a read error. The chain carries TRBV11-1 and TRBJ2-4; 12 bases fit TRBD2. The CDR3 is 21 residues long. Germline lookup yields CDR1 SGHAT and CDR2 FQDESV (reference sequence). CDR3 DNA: TGTGCCAGCAGCTCCACTGGACTAGCGGGAAGAGCTCGCTTAGCCAAAAAGATTCAGTACTTC. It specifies CASSSTGLAGRARLAKKIQYF.